This note documents a single T cell receptor beta chain sequence. Assay: immunoSEQ multiplex PCR; the TCRdb copy retains only in-frame clones and omits some. In the table there are 65,000 to 95,000 clones, 88% of which are singletons. The CDR3 length is 16 residues. Germline V CDR1 and CDR2: MNHEY, SMNVEV (reference sequence). Trimming cost V 4 bases and J 7 bases, with 19 bases left between them. The data stem from a study of OX40 agonist ivuxolimab in advanced cancers. V gene TRBV27 combines with J gene TRBJ1-4; D is possibly TRBD1 (5 bases). The clonotype comes from an adult with an advanced solid tumor such as melanoma, head and neck, liver or kidney cancer. Sequences were derived from CD4+ or CD8+ T cells sorted from blood, sampled in a trial of the OX40 agonist ivuxolimab. The CDR3 bases are TGTGCCAGCAGTTCCACTTTGGCAGGGAGGGTTGAAAAACTGTTTTTT. It specifies CASSSTLAGRVEKLFF.